This T cell receptor beta chain was sequenced for a study of cytomegalovirus exposure and HLA in healthy donors (dated 2017 in TCRdb). About the investigation overall: According to an earlier analysis of a few hundred of the donors, 150 million to 200 million T cells yielded 90 million to 140 million unique TCR beta sequences and 250 to 350 Gb of sequence data. Roughly 5 DR-DQ haplotypes were treated as single units for association and clustering because of strong linkage in the cohort. Genome-wide SNP genotypes for about three fifths of the 666 donors were used in a later genetic analysis, which treated that subset as a discovery cohort. A separate validation cohort of roughly 110 different subjects was used in addition to the approximately 610-subject first cohort. Among roughly 400 genotyped donors of the cohort, an average of approximately 200,000 unique TCR beta nucleotide sequences was sequenced per donor, of which about 20% were non-productive. Every repertoire in the discovery cohort had been generated on one and the same sequencing platform. Using immunosequencing, the study profiled T cell repertoires from approximately 700 subjects and related those repertoires to cytomegalovirus serostatus. The genetic ancestry cluster associated with self-reported Caucasian donors included about 84% of the roughly 400 genotyped donors. Donor age, sex, ethnicity and CMV serostatus were collected together with the repertoire data. In an earlier analysis of 587 of the donors, high-throughput TCR beta sequencing was used to judge whether each TCR beta V gene segment behaved as functional or pseudogenic. A later analysis re-analyzed previously published TCR beta repertoires from about 600 donors and added high-resolution HLA genotyping to study TCR occurrence patterns. The aim of the study was to test whether cataloging public T cell receptors could identify signatures of past pathogen exposure. The study combined high-throughput TCR immunosequencing, statistical association of individual TCRs with disease status, and machine learning to predict cytomegalovirus infection status. HLA typing included class I and class II loci at four-digit resolution. Typing coverage varied by locus: about 629-630 donors for A, B, C, DRB1 and DQB1; roughly 520 for DQA1; more than 600 for DPA1; 450 to 480 for DPB1. In the later analysis, no new phenotypic data were used to find candidate immune exposures; instead, reliance was placed on TCR beta sequences and their occurrence across donors. About 280 gigabases of sequencing data and tens of millions of unique TCR sequences made up an early release that covered several hundred HLA-typed donors. Points the paper makes about the study in general: The sequencing pipeline was judged likely to have produced a cluster of highly shared sequence variants as a technical artifact. V-gene and J-gene trimming of TCR beta chains was associated with a missense DCLRE1C variant in a later genetic analysis, and the association was replicated in an independent cohort. When HLA alleles, especially DR and DQ, strongly co-occurred, attributing TCR associations to individual alleles was difficult. In vitro tests confirmed that three of the cytomegalovirus-associated TCR beta chains recognize cytomegalovirus antigens. A further reported finding was that TCR beta sequences accurately predicted the HLA-A and HLA-B alleles for most subjects in the first cohort. Most TCR sequences were seen in very few donors, while some public TCRs were found in many individuals. According to the authors, the approach could potentially be generalized to other disease states and immunological phenotypes. Broadly in line with IMGT annotations, most TCR beta V segments showed up in productive rearrangements about 90% or about 30% of the time in an earlier analysis of around 600 of the donors. This cohort had only TCR beta chains sequenced, and the lack of alpha or paired-chain data limited which features could be detected. In a later analysis, about 16,000 TCR beta sequences were associated with specific HLA alleles at a false discovery rate of 0.05. Several of the top co-occurrence clusters appeared to be linked to parvovirus B19, influenza, CMV and Epstein-Barr virus, according to a later analysis. In a later genetic analysis, fewer N-insertions in productive TCRs were reported among donors in an Asian-associated ancestry cluster than the approximately 630-donor mean. HLA typing was unavailable for some donors at each locus, so association tests used only the typed subset. A later analysis found that most CMV-associated TCR beta chains appeared HLA-restricted, with HLA associations seemingly driven largely by CMV exposure. Correlated functional status among segregating V segments might be attributable to linkage disequilibrium, but an unknown experimental factor could not be ruled out. Immune exposure information for the cohort was limited to CMV serostatus. In a later analysis, TCR association rates were found to vary across HLA loci, with the most associated TCRs seen for DRB1 alleles and the fewest for HLA-C alleles. Because counts were too low, seventeen rarely observed V segments, including chromosome 9 orphons, were left out of the earlier analysis of a few hundred of the donors. Compared with equally common non-associated chains, HLA-associated TCR beta chains in a later analysis were more clonally expanded and had lower generation probabilities. In both the original and validation cohorts, the classifier was reported to diagnose cytomegalovirus status with high specificity and sensitivity. Roughly uniform sequencing depth across donors was assumed in presence/absence analyses, although this assumption may not hold. In the study, roughly 160 TCR beta chains were listed as associated with cytomegalovirus. Because the 87-base-pair reads could not distinguish some IMGT-functional V segments, including TRBV6-2 and TRBV6-3, those segments were excluded.

The cohort consisted of 650 to 700 healthy bone marrow donors. At the time of sampling, every cohort member was nominally healthy, though immune exposures that went unrecorded were likely present. The donor tested CMV seronegative, placing the donor among the 350 or so seronegative members of the cohort. Every donor gave a peripheral blood sample, and the peripheral blood mononuclear cells from that sample were used for TCR beta sequencing. Genomic DNA extraction from the blood cell samples was performed with the Qiagen DNeasy Blood Extraction Kit. To note about this clone: Its target antigen remains unknown. No quality values exist for individual bases; no much larger clone is one base distant.

The germline ends are 13 bases apart after V is trimmed by 5 bases and J by 2 bases. Including the terminal cysteine and phenylalanine, the CDR3 comprises 14 residues. Kept here is only the CDR3 DNA, which spans 42 bases and is read in frame from base 1. CDR1 and CDR2 were assigned from the germline V gene as MNHEY and SVGAGI. Preparation of the library involved the immunoSEQ multiplex PCR assay. For the multiplex PCR, a mixture combining 60 forward primers for TCR Vbeta segments and 13 reverse primers for TCR Jbeta segments was used. A multiplex PCR assay on genomic DNA amplified the CDR3 region of rearranged TCR beta genes. The Illumina HiSeq System was used to sequence the amplified TCR beta libraries as 87-base-pair reads. The source study handled its data this way. In a later analysis, 80 million or so unique TCR beta chains were counted across the 650 to 750 repertoires, and roughly 11 million of these chains were shared by at least two donors. Raw reads were error-corrected and collapsed into unique sequences with a nearest-neighbor algorithm that merged closely related sequences to remove PCR and sequencing errors. V, D and J gene segments were assigned by aligning CDR3 sequences to IMGT reference sequences. For a sequence to be retained, a match of at least six nucleotides was required to both a V gene segment and a J gene segment. Rearrangements were classified as productive when the CDR3 lacked stop codons and remained in frame with V and J, and all other rearrangements were classified as non-productive. Following IMGT convention, CDR3 was defined as the stretch from the second conserved V-encoded cysteine to the conserved J-encoded phenylalanine. Sequences without an unambiguous match to a single V gene segment were excluded from the earlier analysis of about 600 of the donors. In an earlier analysis of about 590 of the donors, a V segment was called functional when productive rearrangements were above 56.7%, and segregating when the standard deviation between donors exceeded 5%. A statistical classification framework was built for diagnosing cytomegalovirus status from the catalog of TCR beta chain sequences. In a later analysis, TCR nucleotide sequences were compared against IMGT/GENE-DB human TR gene sequences so that V and J genes could be assigned. In a later analysis, CDR3 sequences and most-parsimonious VDJ recombination scenarios were assigned using the TCRdist pipeline. A later analysis defined each TCR beta chain by its CDR3 amino acid sequence plus V-gene family, and excluded reads lacking a unique V-gene family. In a later analysis, 450 to 600 highly shared, low-generation-probability nucleotide sequences were removed to address suspected cross-contamination and a sequencing artifact. In a later analysis, a clonal expansion index was calculated for each public chain from normalized within-repertoire ranks of inferred template counts. In a later analysis, generation probabilities were computed using a VDJ recombination model fitted to out-of-frame rearrangements, and the results were checked against IGoR. In a later analysis, TCR-TCR, TCR-HLA and TCR-CMV co-occurrence was scored with hypergeometric tests, and a repertoire-size bias correction was applied to TCR pairs. A later analysis estimated false discovery rates by permuting HLA or CMV assignments 20 times. In a later analysis, co-occurring TCRs were grouped with DBSCAN, and TCRdist sequence similarity was added when clustering was performed within HLA-allele-positive subsets. Repertoires with fewer than 30,000 or more than 120,000 public chains, plus five repertoires with anomalous nucleotide sharing, were excluded from co-occurrence clustering. TCRdb re-hosts the immuneACCESS table, in-frame sequences only. Its copies lack some clones; in the studies checked, an unresolved V gene accounts for under half of them, and the cause for the rest is not known. Clone size and V and J calls were adopted from that table, with D and trimming inferred from the DNA. The sample table holds 120,000 or so clones, of which 81% were seen once. 2% to 2.5% of the sample belongs to the ten largest clones.

The receptor was isolated from a woman aged 35 to 49 in good health and CMV-seronegative. Material for sequencing was PBMCs. The sequence joins TRBV6-5 to TRBJ2-7; a weak D assignment points to TRBD1 (5 bases agree). The nucleotide sequence is given as TGTGCCAGCAGTCAGGGATCGGTCACCTACGAGCAGTACTTC. It translates to CASSQGSVTYEQYF.